The 8 T cell receptor beta chains reported below all come from one sample, sequenced in a study of identical twins. TCRdb recomputed calls from the 5' RACE reads with MiXCR, one row per CDR3 protein. The sample records 420,000 or so distinct CDR3 sequences, around 18% being singletons. The sequencing input was naive T cells sorted from blood. The receptors shown here come from a man aged 45-65 years in good health.

The V gene is TRBV5-1, the J gene TRBJ2-3, with D unresolved. The germline V gene encodes CDR1 SGHRS and CDR2 YFSETQ. This CDR3 has 12 amino acids. The germline V and J ends were trimmed by 0 bases and 7 bases, with 6 bases remaining between them. The CDR3 spells CASSLARNTQYF. The CDR3 bases are TGCGCCAGCAGCTTGGCCAGAAATACGCAGTATTTT.

The sample holds a few counts of this clonotype. The chain uses TRBV3-1 and TRBJ2-7; D uncertain. The CDR3 sequence is 12 residues long. Germline CDR1 and CDR2: LGHDT and YNNKEL (reference sequence). Trimming cost V 2 bases and J 3 bases, with 5 bases left between them. CDR3 sequence (DNA): TGTGCCAGCAGCCAACGTCACTACGAGCAGTACTTC. Protein sequence: CASSQRHYEQYF.

The gene calls are TRBV7-8 and TRBJ2-7, with D tentatively TRBD1 (6 bases). In germline, CDR1 is SGHVS, CDR2 FQNEAQ. There are 15 residues in the CDR3. Trimming left V 1 base short and J 4 bases short, with 14 bases between. This CDR3 reads CASSLELGAAYEQYF. The CDR3 DNA follows: TGTGCCAGCAGCTTAGAACTGGGGGCGGCGTACGAGCAGTACTTC. Variable domain in full (rest from reference TRBV7-8 and TRBJ2-7): GAGVSQSPRYKVAKRGQDVALRCDPISGHVSLFWYQQALGQGPEFLTYFQNEAQLDKSGLPSDRFFAERPEGSVSTLKIQRTQQEDSAVYLCASSLELGAAYEQYFGPGTRLTVT.

In its sample, this clonotype was seen a few times. The V and J genes are TRBV4-3 and TRBJ2-6; 8 positions match TRBD1. The J segment lost 0 bases and the V segment lost 2 bases, leaving 12 bases of the junction unmatched. Germline-derived CDR1 and CDR2 are LGHNA and YSLEER. The CDR3 is 20 amino acids. The CDR3 bases are TGCGCCAGCAGCCAAAACCGTGGGGCAGGGGGCCTCTCTGGGGCCAACGTCCTGACTTTC. This translates into CASSQNRGAGGLSGANVLTF.

This clonotype was counted only a few times. V and J are TRBV12-3 or TRBV12-4 and TRBJ2-4, with 8 bases aligning to TRBD1. This CDR3 is built from 13 residues. The junction had 6 bases not matched to a gene; V was cut back by 5 bases and J by 9 bases. The CDR3 is CASSPLQGGIQYF. CDR3 nucleotides: TGTGCCAGCAGTCCTCTACAGGGGGGCATTCAGTACTTC.

The chain is built from TRBV29-1 and TRBJ2-5; the D gene is possibly TRBD1 (6 bases). V shed 5 bases and J shed 0 bases, with 10 bases lying between them. Germline CDR1 reads SQVTM; CDR2 reads ANQGSEA. This CDR3 region has 13 residues. The CDR3 DNA reads as TGCAGCGTTTCTGACAGGAACCAAGAGACCCAGTACTTC. Translation: CSVSDRNQETQYF.

This clonotype appeared a few times. V is TRBV9 and J is TRBJ2-3; unclear D gene. CDR3 length equals 11 residues. The germline CDR1 and CDR2 sequences are SGDLS and YYNGEE. The V gene lost 7 bases and the J gene lost 4 bases, with 7 bases spanning the gap. Here the CDR3 reads CASEQSDTQYF. The CDR3 nucleotides are TGTGCCAGCGAACAGTCAGATACGCAGTATTTT.

The rearrangement uses TRBV7-2 and TRBJ2-4; TRBD2 matches 8 bases. In germline, CDR1 is SGHTA, CDR2 FQGNSA. The CDR3 is made up of 17 amino acids. V lost 5 bases and J lost 8; bases outside the gene matches: 17. The CDR3 region is CASSPPPGGLGGHIQYF. The CDR3 coding sequence is TGTGCCAGCAGCCCCCCCCCGGGGGGGCTTGGGGGACACATTCAGTACTTC.